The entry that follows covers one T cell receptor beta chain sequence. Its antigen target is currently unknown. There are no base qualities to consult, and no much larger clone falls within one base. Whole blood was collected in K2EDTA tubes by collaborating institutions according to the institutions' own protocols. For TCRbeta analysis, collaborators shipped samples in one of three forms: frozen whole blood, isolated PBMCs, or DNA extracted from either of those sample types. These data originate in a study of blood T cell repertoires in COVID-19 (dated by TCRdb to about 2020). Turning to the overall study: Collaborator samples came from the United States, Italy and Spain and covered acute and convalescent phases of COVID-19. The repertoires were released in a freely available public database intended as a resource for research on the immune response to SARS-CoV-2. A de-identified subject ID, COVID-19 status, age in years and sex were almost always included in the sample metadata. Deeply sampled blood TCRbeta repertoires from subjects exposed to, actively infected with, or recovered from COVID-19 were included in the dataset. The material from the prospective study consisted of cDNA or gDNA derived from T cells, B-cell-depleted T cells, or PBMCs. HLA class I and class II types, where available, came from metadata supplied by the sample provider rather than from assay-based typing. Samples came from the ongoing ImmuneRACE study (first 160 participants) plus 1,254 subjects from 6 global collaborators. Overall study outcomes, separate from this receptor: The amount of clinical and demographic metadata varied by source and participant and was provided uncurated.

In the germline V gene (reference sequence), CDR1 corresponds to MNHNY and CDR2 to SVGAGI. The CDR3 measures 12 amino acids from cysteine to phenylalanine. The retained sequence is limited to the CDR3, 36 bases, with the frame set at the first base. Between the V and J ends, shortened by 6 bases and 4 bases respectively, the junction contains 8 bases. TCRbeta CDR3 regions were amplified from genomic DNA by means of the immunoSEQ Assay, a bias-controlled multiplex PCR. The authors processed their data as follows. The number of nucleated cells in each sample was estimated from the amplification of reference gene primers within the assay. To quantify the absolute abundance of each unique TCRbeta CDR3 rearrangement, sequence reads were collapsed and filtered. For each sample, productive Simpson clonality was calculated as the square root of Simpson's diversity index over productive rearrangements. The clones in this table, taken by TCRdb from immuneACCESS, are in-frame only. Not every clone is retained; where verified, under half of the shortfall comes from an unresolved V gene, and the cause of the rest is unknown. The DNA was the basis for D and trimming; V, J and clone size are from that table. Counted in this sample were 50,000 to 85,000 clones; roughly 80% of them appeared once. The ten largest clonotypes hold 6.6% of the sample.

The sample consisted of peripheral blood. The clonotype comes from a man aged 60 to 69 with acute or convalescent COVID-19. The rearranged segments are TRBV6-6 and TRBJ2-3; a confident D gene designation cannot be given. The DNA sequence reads TGTGCCAGCAGCCACAGTCCAGATACGCAGTATTTT. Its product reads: CASSHSPDTQYF.